This record looks at one T cell receptor (beta chain) sequence and its context. The sample belongs to a study of blood T cell repertoires in COVID-19. Looking at the study overall: Sites across the United States, Italy and Spain contributed samples from acute and convalescent COVID-19. T cells, B-cell-depleted T cells, or PBMCs supplied cDNA or gDNA.

Germline V lookup: CDR1 WSHSY, CDR2 SAAADI. The CDR3 is made up of 14 amino acids. V lost 6 bases and J lost 2, with 13 bases in between. In the study's own analysis: Reference gene primer amplification gave nucleated cell count estimates. The repertoire was sequenced with immunoSEQ multiplex PCR; TCRdb's copy has only in-frame clones and lacks some. That table supplies the V and J calls and clone size; D and trimming were determined from the DNA. Of nearly 350,000 clones detected, around 91% appear once; the ten largest clones hold roughly 3%. This chain uses TRBV10-2 with TRBJ1-1, with D possibly TRBD1 on 6 matching bases. The TCR sequence derives from a woman aged 18-35 years who had recovered from COVID-19. Input material: peripheral blood. In nucleotides, the CDR3 is TGCGCCAGCAGCGCCGGGACACAAAACACTGAAGCTTTCTTT. This encodes CASSAGTQNTEAFF.